The 21 T cell receptor beta chains reported below all come from one sample, sequenced in a study of post-analysis software for immune sequencing data. cDNA libraries of TCR beta carried unique molecular identifiers. Using its own MiXCR run on the PCR reads, TCRdb lists one record per CDR3 protein. The sample holds around 710,000 distinct CDR3 sequences, 46% seen once. Findings of the study overall: Patients used about 5 TRBV segments, including TRBV5-6, TRBV5-1 and TRBV20-1, more often than controls.

No antigen has been identified for these receptors. The sample comprised blood. The source is a girl aged 5 to 17 with multiple sclerosis.

The table lists this clonotype with a few counts. The chain uses TRBV20-1 and TRBJ2-7, with D possibly TRBD2 on 6 matching bases. V dropped 1 base and J dropped 2 bases, with 12 bases sitting between them. CDR1 is DFQATT and CDR2 is SNEGSKA in the germline V gene (reference sequence). CDR3 length: 14 amino acids. The CDR3 spells CSARVLAVTYEQYF. In DNA form, the CDR3 reads TGCAGTGCTAGAGTACTAGCAGTCACCTACGAGCAGTACTTC.

V is TRBV28 and J is TRBJ1-1; 9 nucleotides align to TRBD1. The CDR3 covers 15 residues. CDR1 and CDR2 (germline): MDHEN, SYDVKM. The V and J ends lost 6 bases and 1 base, in that order; junction bases with no gene match: 6. The CDR3 protein is CASRRPGQGNTEAFF. The CDR3 bases are TGTGCCAGCAGAAGACCGGGACAGGGGAACACTGAAGCTTTCTTT.

The chain uses TRBV7-2 and TRBJ1-1; D is ambiguous. V shed 3 bases and J shed 1 base, with 12 bases lying between them. Germline CDR1 SGHTA, CDR2 FQGNSA. The CDR3 consists of 15 residues. CDR3 DNA sequence: TGTGCCAGCAGCTTTCTGGGAAAGGGGAACACTGAAGCTTTCTTT. Translation gives CASSFLGKGNTEAFF.

The gene calls are TRBV20-1 and TRBJ2-1; a weak D match, TRBD1 (6 bases). With 1 base removed from V and 0 bases from J, the gap between germline ends came to 10 bases. The CDR3 is 15 amino acids. Germline CDR1 is DFQATT and CDR2 is SNEGSKA (reference sequence). CDR3 sequence reads: CSARVDRASYNEQFF. CDR3 nucleotide sequence: TGCAGTGCTAGAGTGGACAGAGCCTCCTACAATGAGCAGTTCTTC.

The chain couples TRBV29-1 to TRBJ2-7; the D gene could be TRBD1 or TRBD2 (5 bases each). CDR3 size: 13 residues. V was shortened by 7 bases and J by 3 bases, with 16 bases between the two germline ends. Germline loops: CDR1 SQVTM, CDR2 ANQGSEA. The CDR3 nucleotides are TGCAGCGGAACCCGGGACGGTAGCTACGAGCAGTACTTC. This codes for CSGTRDGSYEQYF.

The rearrangement links TRBV15 to TRBJ2-1; no definite D call. The CDR3 covers 13 residues. The V and J ends lost 0 bases and 6 bases respectively, with 6 bases between them. The germline gives CDR1 LNHNV, CDR2 YYDKDF (reference sequence). For the CDR3, the DNA is TGTGCCACCAGCAGAGAAGGAGTCAATGAGCAGTTCTTC. Its translation is CATSREGVNEQFF.

V usage is TRBV11-2 and J usage is TRBJ2-3; D call uncertain. The CDR3 totals 17 residues. Looked up from germline, CDR1 is SGHAT and CDR2 is FQNNGV. The V and J ends lost 1 base and 0 bases respectively, with 14 bases between them. CDR3 amino acids: CASSLGAGEPSTDTQYF. The CDR3 DNA follows: TGTGCCAGCAGCTTAGGTGCTGGGGAACCTAGCACAGATACGCAGTATTTT.

The chain has TRBV12-3 or TRBV12-4 and TRBJ2-4; D is perhaps TRBD2 (5 bases). Trimming removed 5 bases from V and 13 bases from J, with 15 bases in between. The CDR3 runs 12 residues. The CDR3 DNA sequence: TGTGCCAGCAGTCTTGAAACGTGGGAGCAGTACTTC. This codes for CASSLETWEQYF.

The chain couples TRBV7-9 to TRBJ2-1; the D call may be TRBD1 or TRBD2 (5 bases each). Germline CDR1 SEHNR, CDR2 FQNEAQ (reference sequence). Trimming cost V 5 bases and J 10 bases, with 21 bases left between them. The CDR3 contains 15 residues. CDR3 DNA sequence: TGTGCCAGCAGCGTCTTCCGGGACGTTTCTTACGAGCAGTTCTTC. Amino acid sequence: CASSVFRDVSYEQFF. Complete variable domain (other parts from reference TRBV7-9 and TRBJ2-1): DTGVSQNPRHKITKRGQNVTFRCDPISEHNRLYWYRQTLGQGPEFLTYFQNEAQLEKSRLLSDRFSAERPKGSFSTLEIQRTEQGDSAMYLCASSVFRDVSYEQFFGPGTRLTVL.

The chain couples TRBV19 to TRBJ2-1, with TRBD2 identical over 13 bases. After removal of 1 base from V and 3 bases from J, the junction contained 3 bases not matched to a gene. The germline V gene encodes CDR1 LNHDA and CDR2 SQIVND (reference sequence). This CDR3 contains 17 residues. The CDR3 DNA follows: TGTGCCAGTAGTATAGGGACTAGCGGGAGTGTCTACAATGAGCAGTTCTTC. It is translated as CASSIGTSGSVYNEQFF.

This clonotype came up many times. This chain connects TRBV5-6 to TRBJ2-5, with D maybe TRBD2 (6 bases). Germline CDR1 reads SGHDT; CDR2 reads YYEEEE. There are 13 residues in the CDR3. Trimming took 4 bases from V and 2 from J, leaving 9 bases between them. The CDR3 sequence: CASSRDLQETQYF. CDR3 DNA: TGTGCCAGCAGCCGGGACTTACAAGAGACCCAGTACTTC.

This clonotype was recorded only once. The gene calls are TRBV4-1 and TRBJ2-1; tentatively, D is TRBD1 (5 bases). Per the germline V gene, CDR1 is MGHRA and CDR2 is YSYEKL. Deletions cut 2 bases from V and 9 bases from J, with 14 bases between. CDR3 length: 14 residues. The DNA of the CDR3 is TGCGCCAGCAGCCAAAGTCAGGGTGGGGTTGAGCAGTTCTTC. This gives the protein CASSQSQGGVEQFF.

This rearrangement joins TRBV29-1 to TRBJ1-1; D is undetermined. Between the trimmed V and J ends, which lost 0 bases and 1 base, there was a span of 9 bases. Per the germline V gene, CDR1 is SQVTM and CDR2 is ANQGSEA. This CDR3 contains 14 residues. CDR3 protein: CSVEEPRPNTEAFF. As DNA, the CDR3 is TGCAGCGTTGAAGAGCCACGGCCGAACACTGAAGCTTTCTTT. The complete variable domain, with remaining parts taken from reference TRBV29-1 and TRBJ1-1, reads SAVISQKPSRDICQRGTSLTIQCQVDSQVTMMFWYRQQPGQSLTLIATANQGSEATYESGFVIDKFPISRPNLTFSTLTVSNMSPEDSSIYLCSVEEPRPNTEAFFGQGTRLTVV.

The rearrangement joins TRBV7-2 to TRBJ2-7; 11 bases map to TRBD2. Germline V lookup: CDR1 SGHTA, CDR2 FQGNSA. The V gene end was trimmed by 4 bases and the J gene end by 5 bases; junction bases not matched to a gene: 7. This CDR3 has 15 residues. In nucleotides, the CDR3 is TGTGCCAGCAGCTCAACTAGCGGGAGCACCCACGAGCAGTACTTC. This translates into CASSSTSGSTHEQYF.

The chain couples TRBV25-1 to TRBJ2-7; 12 positions agree with TRBD2. Germline-derived CDR1 and CDR2 are MGHDK and SYGVNS. The CDR3 is 17 residues long. Germline trimming cut 9 bases from V and 3 bases from J; bases unmatched to any gene: 15. CDR3 sequence: CASQPKGRTSGNYEQYF. CDR3 bases: TGTGCCAGTCAACCGAAGGGGCGGACTAGCGGGAACTACGAGCAGTACTTC.

The chain has TRBV20-1 and TRBJ1-1; D not resolved. This CDR3 has 13 amino acids. Looked up from germline, CDR1 is DFQATT and CDR2 is SNEGSKA (reference sequence). V lost 6 bases to trimming and J lost 4 bases, with 15 bases between them. Here the CDR3 DNA reads TGCAGTGCGATTGCCGGGCGGAGCACTGAAGCTTTCTTT. Amino acids: CSAIAGRSTEAFF.

About this clonotype: Germline and junction disagree at one end, which may indicate a read error. This rearrangement joins TRBV12-3 or TRBV12-4 to TRBJ2-7; D may match TRBD1 or TRBD2 (5 bases each). The length of the CDR3 is 13 residues. The CDR3 sequence: CATSFSGHYEQYF. The CDR3 bases are TGTGCCACCAGTTTCAGCGGACACTACGAGCAGTACTTC.

The rearrangement joins TRBV20-1 to TRBJ2-1; 10 bases align to TRBD2. Losses at the gene ends were 4 bases for V and 6 bases for J; bases not matched to a gene: 9. The CDR3 length is 15 residues. Germline V gene data show CDR1 as DFQATT and CDR2 as SNEGSKA (reference sequence). CDR3 DNA: TGCAGTGCTAACGGAGCGGGGGGGGCTGGCAATGAGCAGTTCTTC. It is translated as CSANGAGGAGNEQFF.

This rearrangement joins TRBV5-1 to TRBJ1-4; perhaps TRBD1 as D (5 bases). Germline V gives CDR1 SGHRS, CDR2 YFSETQ. CDR3 length: 15 residues. The germline V and J ends were trimmed by 5 bases and 1 base, with 12 bases remaining between them. CDR3 bases: TGCGCCAGCAGAAGGACATCCGGAACTAATGAAAAACTGTTTTTT. This codes for CASRRTSGTNEKLFF. Supplemented by reference TRBV5-1 and TRBJ1-4, the full variable domain reads KAGVTQTPRYLIKTRGQQVTLSCSPISGHRSVSWYQQTPGQGLQFLFEYFSETQRNKGNFPGRFSGRQFSNSRSEMNVSTLELGDSALYLCASRRTSGTNEKLFFGSGTQLSVL.

The CDR3 sequence is CASSDHRGTPQHF. The DNA of the CDR3 is TGTGCCAGCAGTGACCACAGGGGTACTCCCCAGCATTTT. The V call is TRBV6-1, the J call TRBJ1-5; 7 bases line up with TRBD1. The V and J ends lost 3 bases and 10 bases, in that order; junction bases with no gene match: 6. The CDR3 is made up of 13 amino acids. In germline, CDR1 is MNHNS, CDR2 SASEGT.

The genes are TRBV5-6 and TRBJ1-4; D uncertain. Trimming shortened V by 0 bases and J by 5 bases, and 11 bases separated the two germline ends. Looked up from germline, CDR1 is SGHDT and CDR2 is YYEEEE. CDR3 length: 15 amino acids. The CDR3 nucleotides read TGTGCCAGCAGCTTGGATCGACGAGGGAATGAAAAACTGTTTTTT. Translating gives CASSLDRRGNEKLFF. The entire variable domain, with the rest obtained from reference TRBV5-6 and TRBJ1-4, is as follows: DAGVTQSPTHLIKTRGQQVTLRCSPKSGHDTVSWYQQALGQGPQFIFQYYEEEERQRGNFPDRFSGHQFPNYSSELNVNALLLGDSALYLCASSLDRRGNEKLFFGSGTQLSVL.